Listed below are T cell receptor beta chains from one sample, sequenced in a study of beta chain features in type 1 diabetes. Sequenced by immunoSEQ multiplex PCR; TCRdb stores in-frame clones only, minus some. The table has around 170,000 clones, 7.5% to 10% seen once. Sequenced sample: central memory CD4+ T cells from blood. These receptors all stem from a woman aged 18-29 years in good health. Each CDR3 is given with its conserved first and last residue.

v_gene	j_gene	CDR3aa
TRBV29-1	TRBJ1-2	CSVEGSGGYGYTF
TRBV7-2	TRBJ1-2	CATSASAGQDGYTF
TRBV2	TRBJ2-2	CASSSPGQGYTGELFF
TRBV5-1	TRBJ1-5	CASSFPKGDHQPQHF
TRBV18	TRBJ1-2	CASSGGGPGDYGYTF
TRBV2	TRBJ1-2	CASRETGYGYTF
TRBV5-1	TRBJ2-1	CASSLYYRLAINEQFF
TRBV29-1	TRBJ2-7	CSVLAGGDYEQYF
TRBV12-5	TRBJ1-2	CASGIRTGYGYTF
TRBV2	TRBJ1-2	CASSEEGRFYGYTF
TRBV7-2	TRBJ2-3	CASSFLSGGGRSDTQYF
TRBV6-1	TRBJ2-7	CASADRGRSYEQYF
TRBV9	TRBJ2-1	CATGGGGFNEQFF
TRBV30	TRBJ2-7	CAYDRGESYEQYF
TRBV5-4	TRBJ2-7	CASSPRTGRLGPYEQYF
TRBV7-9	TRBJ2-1	CASSLGGMGYNEQFF
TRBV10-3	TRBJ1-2	CAISPGEGYTF
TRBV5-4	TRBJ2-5	CASTLNPGEETQYF
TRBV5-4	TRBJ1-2	CASSLDRDYGYTF
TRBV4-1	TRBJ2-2	CASSLRTGTNTGELFF
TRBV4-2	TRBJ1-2	CASSQEQTNYGYTF
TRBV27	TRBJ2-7	CASSPLGGAYEQYF
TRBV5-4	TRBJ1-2	CASSATGNGYTF
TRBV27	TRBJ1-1	CASSLSRNTEAFF
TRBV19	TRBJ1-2	CASSIQTNYGYTF
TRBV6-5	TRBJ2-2	CASSPDRGYTGELFF
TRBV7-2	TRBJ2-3	CASSPFGQGIDTQYF
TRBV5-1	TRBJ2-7	CASSPSWTGGTYEQYF
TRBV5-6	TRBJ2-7	CASRLTGGITYEQYF
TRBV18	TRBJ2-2	CASSFQSNTGELFF
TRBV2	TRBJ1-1	CASSESAPETEAFF
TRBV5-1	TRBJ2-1	CASRRTSGRAGDNEQFF
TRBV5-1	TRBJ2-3	CASSRASGSTDTQYF
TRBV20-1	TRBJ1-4	CSARGTEKLFF
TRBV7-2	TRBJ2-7	CASTLAGTSLIYEQYF
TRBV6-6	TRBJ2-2	CASSYSGLVTWELFF
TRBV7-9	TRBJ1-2	CASSLQASASGYTF
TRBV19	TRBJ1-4	CARQDPEAPNEKLFF
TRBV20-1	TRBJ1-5	CSRWGQPQHF
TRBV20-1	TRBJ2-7	CSAASGYEQYF
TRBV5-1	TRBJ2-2	CASSLQGSGELFF
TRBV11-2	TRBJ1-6	CASSLGGQGSRSPLHF
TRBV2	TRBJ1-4	CASEGEATNEKLFF
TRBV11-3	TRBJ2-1	CASSFRAGIGEQFF
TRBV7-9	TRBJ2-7	CASSLARSGSVEQYF
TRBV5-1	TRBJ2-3	CASSGTSSSTDTQYF
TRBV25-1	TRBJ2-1	CASSQAGGPHNEQFF
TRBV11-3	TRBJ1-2	CASSLDPGVYGYTF
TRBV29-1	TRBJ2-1	CSGGPYNEQFF
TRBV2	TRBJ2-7	CASSERREVRSYEQYF